A single sample is the source of the 16 T cell receptor beta chains below, sequenced in a study of patients and donors after allogeneic stem cell transplantation. TCRdb reprocessed the RT-PCR reads with MiXCR, giving one entry per CDR3 protein. The repertoire holds approximately 430,000 distinct CDR3 sequences, with 16% as singletons. The sample consisted of blood, either unsorted or a sorted T cell fraction (not recorded which). These receptors all come from a human donor who was either an allogeneic HSCT recipient or a stem cell or donor lymphocyte infusion donor (not recorded which). It is not recorded whose cells these are; they may come from a transplant donor.

This clonotype was found once. The rearrangement joins TRBV2 to TRBJ1-1, with D perhaps matching TRBD1 (6 bases). The V gene's germline CDR1 is SNHLY and CDR2 FYNNEI. This CDR3 has 16 residues. V was clipped by 5 bases and J by 0 bases, with 16 bases between them. The CDR3 reads CASSLPGHFMNTEAFF. The CDR3, as DNA: TGTGCCAGCAGTTTACCGGGACACTTCATGAACACTGAAGCTTTCTTT.

The sample holds a few counts of this clonotype. The V gene is TRBV13, the J gene TRBJ2-5, with 8 nucleotides matching TRBD2. The CDR3 length is 15 residues. Germline V CDR1 and CDR2: PRHDT, FYEKMQ (reference sequence). J lost 5 bases, V lost 5 bases, and 10 bases had no gene match. The CDR3 protein is CASSPPAGVGETQYF. CDR3 DNA: TGTGCCAGCAGCCCACCAGCGGGAGTGGGTGAGACCCAGTACTTC.

This chain uses TRBV3-1 with TRBJ2-6, with TRBD1 matching 7 bases. The CDR3 consists of 16 residues. In germline, CDR1 is LGHDT, CDR2 YNNKEL (reference sequence). V was pared by 2 bases and J by 2 bases, with 3 bases of the junction left unmatched. CDR3 loop: CASSQFTGAGANVLTF. The DNA for the CDR3 is TGTGCCAGCAGCCAATTCACAGGGGCTGGGGCCAACGTCCTGACTTTC.

This rearrangement joins TRBV7-9 to TRBJ2-5; 12 bases agree with TRBD2. The CDR3 totals 16 residues. With 4 bases clipped from V and 1 base from J, the junction kept 4 bases outside the gene matches. Germline CDR1 is SEHNR and CDR2 is FQNEAQ (reference sequence). In DNA form, the CDR3 reads TGTGCCAGCAGCTCCGGGACTAGCGGGCCCCAAGAGACCCAGTACTTC. Protein product: CASSSGTSGPQETQYF. The full variable domain, its missing parts supplied by reference TRBV7-9 and TRBJ2-5, is DTGVSQNPRHKITKRGQNVTFRCDPISEHNRLYWYRQTLGQGPEFLTYFQNEAQLEKSRLLSDRFSAERPKGSFSTLEIQRTEQGDSAMYLCASSSGTSGPQETQYFGPGTRLLVL.

This clonotype has ten or more counts. The chain couples TRBV7-8 to TRBJ2-2; D not certain. CDR3 length: 16 residues. Germline V CDR1 and CDR2: SGHVS, FQNEAQ. V lost 1 base, J lost 0 bases, and 9 bases lay in between. This chain's CDR3 is CASSLGGRPNTGELFF. The CDR3 coding sequence is TGTGCCAGCAGCTTAGGAGGCAGGCCGAACACCGGGGAGCTGTTTTTT. The full variable domain, completed using reference TRBV7-8 and TRBJ2-2, is GAGVSQSPRYKVAKRGQDVALRCDPISGHVSLFWYQQALGQGPEFLTYFQNEAQLDKSGLPSDRFFAERPEGSVSTLKIQRTQQEDSAVYLCASSLGGRPNTGELFFGEGSRLTVL.

The rearrangement uses TRBV3-1 and TRBJ2-5; TRBD2 matches 15 bases. The V gene's germline CDR1 is LGHDT and CDR2 YNNKEL (reference sequence). This CDR3 spans 17 amino acids. After removal of 3 bases from V and 2 bases from J, the junction contained 4 bases not matched to a gene. The CDR3 is CASSHRTSGGVQETQYF. The DNA for the CDR3 is TGTGCCAGCAGCCACCGGACTAGCGGGGGGGTTCAAGAGACCCAGTACTTC.

The chain links TRBV7-9 to TRBJ2-3; a weak D match, TRBD2 (6 bases). The CDR3 has 16 amino acids. V was pared by 1 base and J by 2 bases, with 13 bases between. Germline V CDR1 and CDR2: SEHNR, FQNEAQ (reference sequence). The CDR3 sequence: CASSLELALVTDTQYF. CDR3 bases: TGTGCCAGCAGCTTAGAACTAGCTTTGGTCACAGATACGCAGTATTTT.

In the case of this clonotype: A junction boundary mismatches the germline segment, possibly from a read error. This sequence joins TRBV7-7 and TRBJ2-3; D is uncertain. CDR1 is SSHAT, CDR2 FNYEAQ, per germline (reference sequence). The CDR3 consists of 15 residues. Written as DNA, the CDR3 is TGTGCTAGCAGCCGAGGCCCGAGAAGCACAGATACGCAGTATTTT. Its protein is CASSRGPRSTDTQYF.

In its sample, this clonotype was seen a few times. V usage is TRBV28 and J usage is TRBJ2-5; possible D gene TRBD1, 6 bases. This CDR3 contains 15 residues. The V and J ends lost 1 base and 5 bases respectively, with 14 bases between them. The germline V gene has CDR1 MDHEN and CDR2 SYDVKM. The CDR3 is CASSLYLRGRETQYF. The CDR3 nucleotides read TGTGCCAGCAGTTTATATCTCAGGGGACGGGAGACCCAGTACTTC. The full variable domain, in which reference TRBV28 and TRBJ2-5 provide the parts outside the CDR3, is DVKVTQSSRYLVKRTGEKVFLECVQDMDHENMFWYRQDPGLGLRLIYFSYDVKMKEKGDIPEGYSVSREKKERFSLILESASTNQTSMYLCASSLYLRGRETQYFGPGTRLLVL.

The V and J genes are TRBV12-3 or TRBV12-4 and TRBJ2-1, with D unclear. V lost 5 bases and J 1 base, leaving 9 bases between the germline ends. The CDR3 is made up of 14 amino acids. The CDR3 DNA sequence: TGTGCCAGCAGTCCACGAAAGTCCTACAATGAGCAGTTCTTC. This sequence encodes CASSPRKSYNEQFF.

V usage is TRBV7-2 and J usage is TRBJ2-7; a possible D gene is TRBD2 (5 bases). The germline V gene encodes CDR1 SGHTA and CDR2 FQGNSA. The CDR3 spans 14 residues. With 5 bases removed from V and 5 bases from J, the gap between germline ends came to 16 bases. In DNA, the CDR3 is TGTGCCAGCAGCCCCAACACGGGGTTTCACGAGCAGTACTTC. Its protein is CASSPNTGFHEQYF.

The chain joins TRBV4-1 to TRBJ1-1; 10 bases agree with TRBD1. CDR1 is MGHRA and CDR2 is YSYEKL in the germline V gene. V lost 4 bases and J lost 0; bases outside the gene matches: 8. The CDR3 is made up of 17 amino acids. DNA of the CDR3: TGCGCCAGCAGCCGGCAAGGGACAGGGGATCTGAACACTGAAGCTTTCTTT. It yields the protein CASSRQGTGDLNTEAFF.

This clonotype has at least ten counts. The CDR3 bases are TGTGCCAGCAGCTTGGGCGGGGGGGCCTCCAAAAACATTCAGTACTTC. It specifies CASSLGGGASKNIQYF. The chain has TRBV5-6 and TRBJ2-4, with 9 bases identical to TRBD2. The CDR3 runs 16 residues. Germline V gene sequence: CDR1 SGHDT, CDR2 YYEEEE. The ends lost 0 bases at V and 2 bases at J; junction bases unmatched: 3. Supplemented by reference TRBV5-6 and TRBJ2-4, the full variable domain reads DAGVTQSPTHLIKTRGQQVTLRCSPKSGHDTVSWYQQALGQGPQFIFQYYEEEERQRGNFPDRFSGHQFPNYSSELNVNALLLGDSALYLCASSLGGGASKNIQYFGAGTRLSVL.

The rearrangement joins TRBV12-3 or TRBV12-4 to TRBJ1-2; 7 bases align to TRBD1. The CDR3 consists of 14 residues. After removal of 7 bases from V and 4 bases from J, the junction contained 9 bases not matched to a gene. CDR3 sequence reads: CASTLDRAGYGYTF. As DNA, the CDR3 is TGTGCCAGCACCCTAGACAGGGCCGGCTATGGCTACACCTTC.

This clonotype turned up a few times. V gene TRBV7-6 combines with J gene TRBJ2-3, with TRBD2 matching over 13 bases. The CDR3 totals 16 residues. Losses at the gene ends were 6 bases for V and 1 base for J; bases not matched to a gene: 4. The V gene's germline CDR1 is SGHVS and CDR2 FNYEAQ. CDR3 DNA sequence: TGTGCCAGCAGTCGACTAGCGGGGGGCCGCACAGATACGCAGTATTTT. Translation: CASSRLAGGRTDTQYF.

The rearrangement uses TRBV6-1 and TRBJ2-7, with TRBD1 matching over 7 bases. The CDR3 extends over 15 amino acids. Germline lookup yields CDR1 MNHNS and CDR2 SASEGT. The junction had 14 bases not matched to a gene; V was cut back by 6 bases and J by 6 bases. The CDR3 region is CASRGKGASSGEQYF. Here the CDR3 DNA reads TGTGCCAGCAGGGGAAAGGGGGCGTCGTCCGGCGAGCAGTACTTC.